The sequence of this T cell receptor beta chain was determined in a study of cytomegalovirus exposure and HLA in healthy donors. The PCR used 60 Vbeta and 13 Jbeta primers. Clones were sequenced by immunoSEQ multiplex PCR, and TCRdb holds only the in-frame ones, with some missing. In the table there are tens of thousands of clones, 70% to 80% of which are singletons. The ends were cut back, 5 bases at V and 8 bases at J, with 15 bases in the middle. The germline gives CDR1 MNHEY, CDR2 SVGAGI. The CDR3 spans 13 residues. This receptor was obtained from a man aged 45-65 years in good health and CMV-seropositive. Source material: PBMCs. The rearrangement uses TRBV6-5 and TRBJ1-2; D is undetermined. The CDR3 sequence: CASSEARVLGYTF. In nucleotides, the CDR3 is TGTGCCAGCAGTGAAGCTCGGGTTTTAGGCTACACCTTC.